This T cell receptor beta chain was documented in a study of T-cell reconstitution after alpha-beta-depleted transplantation in children. Study-wide results and caveats: About two months after transplant, alpha-beta T cells reportedly came from several hundred expanded graft clones. T-cell counts and diversity at one year post-transplant came mainly from newly produced T cells. Surviving recipient T cells and intrathymic progenitors accounted for some patients' high TCRbeta diversity at day 60.

A TCRbeta library incorporating unique molecular identifiers was prepared. A single record per CDR3 protein comes from TCRdb applying MiXCR to the PCR reads. The sample includes about 260,000 distinct CDR3 sequences, roughly 10% of them seen just once. About this clonotype: The antigen is undetermined.

This CDR3 region has 15 residues. Germline V CDR1 and CDR2: MDHEN, SYDVKM. The ends lost 6 bases at V and 3 bases at J; junction bases unmatched: 7. The sample consisted of peripheral blood, taken 180 days after TCRalphabeta/CD19-depleted stem cell transplant. The chain joins TRBV28 to TRBJ2-2, with 7 bases lining up with TRBD1. This clonotype was obtained from a male patient between 2 and 15 years old who had a stem cell transplant for chronic granulomatous disease, so the T cells may come from the graft donor. CDR3 region: CASRPIDRDTGELFF. In DNA form, the CDR3 reads TGTGCCAGCAGACCCATTGACAGGGACACCGGGGAGCTGTTTTTT. Drawing the rest from reference TRBV28 and TRBJ2-2, the complete variable domain is DVKVTQSSRYLVKRTGEKVFLECVQDMDHENMFWYRQDPGLGLRLIYFSYDVKMKEKGDIPEGYSVSREKKERFSLILESASTNQTSMYLCASRPIDRDTGELFFGEGSRLTVL.